This T cell receptor beta chain was retrieved from a study of type 1 regulatory T cells. TCRdb used MiXCR to reprocess the reads, holding one entry per CDR3 protein. This repertoire shows about 62,000 distinct CDR3 sequences, less than 65% found once; its top ten account for 1.8%. On this clonotype: What it recognizes is unknown.

Sequencing was carried out using cultured non-Tr1 T cells, either the whole culture or a sorted T cell fraction (not recorded which). The receptor comes from a human donor in good health.

The CDR3 reads CASRRETDNSPLHF. The CDR3, as DNA: TGTGCCAGCAGAAGGGAGACGGACAATTCACCCCTCCACTTT. The chain joins TRBV7-6 to TRBJ1-6; D call uncertain. Germline CDR1 and CDR2: SGHVS and FNYEAQ. The V end lost 6 bases, the J end lost 7 bases, and 13 bases lay between the germline ends. The CDR3 sequence is 14 residues long.